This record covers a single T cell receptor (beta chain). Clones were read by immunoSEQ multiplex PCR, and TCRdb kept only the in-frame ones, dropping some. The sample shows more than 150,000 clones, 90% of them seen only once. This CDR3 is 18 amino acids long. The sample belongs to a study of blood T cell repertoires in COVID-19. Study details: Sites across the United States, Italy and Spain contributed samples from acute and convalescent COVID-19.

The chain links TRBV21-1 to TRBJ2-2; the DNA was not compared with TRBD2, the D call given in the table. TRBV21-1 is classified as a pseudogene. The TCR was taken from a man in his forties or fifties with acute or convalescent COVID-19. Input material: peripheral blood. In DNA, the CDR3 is TGTGCCAGCAGCAAACGGTTTCGGTGCGGTCGGGACACCGGGGAGCTGTTTTTT. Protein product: CASSKRFRCGRDTGELFF.